This entry features one T cell receptor (beta chain) sequence. This entry comes from a study of blood T cell repertoires in COVID-19. Overall study: From the United States, Italy and Spain came samples of acute and convalescent COVID-19. T cells, B-cell-depleted T cells, or PBMCs provided the cDNA or gDNA that served as material.

Original analysis: The assay estimated nucleated cells by amplifying reference gene primers. Here immunoSEQ multiplex PCR was the method, and the copy in TCRdb shows in-frame clones only, minus some. That table supplies the V and J calls and clone size; D and trimming were determined from the DNA. The top ten hold 6% to 7% of the sample, which has approximately 51,000 clones, roughly 84% seen once. CDR1 and CDR2 (germline): SGHTA, FQGNSA. V lost 0 bases, J lost 3 bases, and 11 bases lay in between. The CDR3 runs 15 residues. This sequence was found in a man aged 50-59 years with active COVID-19. Material for sequencing was peripheral blood. The chain links TRBV7-2 to TRBJ2-5; the D is unclear. The CDR3 nucleotides are TGTGCCAGCAGCTTAGCGCGGCTGATTAAAGAGACCCAGTACTTC. It yields the protein CASSLARLIKETQYF.